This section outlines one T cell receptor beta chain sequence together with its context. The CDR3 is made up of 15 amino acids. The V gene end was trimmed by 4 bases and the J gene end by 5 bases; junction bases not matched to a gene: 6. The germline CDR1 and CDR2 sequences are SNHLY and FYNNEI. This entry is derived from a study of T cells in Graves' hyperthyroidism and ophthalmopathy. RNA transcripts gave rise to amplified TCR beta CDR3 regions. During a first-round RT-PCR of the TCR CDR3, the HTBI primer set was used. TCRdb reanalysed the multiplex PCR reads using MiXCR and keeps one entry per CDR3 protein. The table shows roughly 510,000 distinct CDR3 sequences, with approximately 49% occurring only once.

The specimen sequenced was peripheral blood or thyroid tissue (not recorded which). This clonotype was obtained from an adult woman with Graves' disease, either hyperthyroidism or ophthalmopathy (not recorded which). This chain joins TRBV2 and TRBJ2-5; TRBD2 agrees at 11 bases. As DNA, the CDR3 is TGTGCCAGCAGTGGGGGGGGGACTAGCGGTGAGACCCAGTACTTC. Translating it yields CASSGGGTSGETQYF.